The 23 T cell receptor beta chains below all came from one sample that was sequenced in a study of spatial heterogeneity in lung cancer. A single record per CDR3 protein comes from TCRdb applying MiXCR to the 5' RACE reads. The sample has 800 to 950 distinct CDR3 sequences, 30% to 40% seen once. The time point is: sample taken at primary tumor resection. The sequencing here drew on normal lung tissue next to the tumor, taken at surgery. These receptors all come from a male donor with early-stage non-small cell lung cancer.

This clonotype is categorized as medium-sized. The library was designed around alpha chains, so this beta chain is a stray read whose abundance carries little weight. The chain has TRBV28 and TRBJ2-6, with 7 bases aligning to TRBD1. Germline CDR1 and CDR2: MDHEN and SYDVKM. This CDR3 is 16 amino acids long. The trim removed 4 bases at V and 2 bases at J, leaving 5 bases unmatched. CDR3 in amino acids: CASSSPGTAGANVLTF. CDR3 coding DNA: TGTGCCAGCAGTTCCCCCGGGACAGCTGGGGCCAACGTCCTGACTTTC.

This clonotype is categorized as large (0.1 to 1%). As an off-target read in a library built for alpha chains, this beta chain has a frequency of little significance. The chain uses TRBV11-3 and TRBJ2-1; maybe TRBD2 (5 bases). The CDR3 totals 15 residues. The germline CDR1 and CDR2 sequences are SGHNT and YENEEA. V lost 3 bases and J lost 1, with 10 bases in between. In DNA, the CDR3 is TGTGCCAGCAGCTTTGGGTGGAGGTCCTACAATGAGCAGTTCTTC. It codes for CASSFGWRSYNEQFF. Combining the CDR3 with reference TRBV11-3 and TRBJ2-1 gives the whole variable domain EAGVVQSPRYKIIEKKQPVAFWCNPISGHNTLYWYLQNLGQGPELLIRYENEEAVDDSQLPKDRFSAERLKGVDSTLKIQPAELGDSAVYLCASSFGWRSYNEQFFGPGTRLTVL.

Turning to this clonotype: In a library made to pick up alpha chains, this beta chain is a stray read with a size that means little. The chain employs TRBV12-3 or TRBV12-4 and TRBJ2-7; a possible D gene is TRBD1 (5 bases). The ends were cut back, 8 bases at V and 4 bases at J, with 12 bases in the middle. The CDR3 loop spans 12 amino acids. In DNA, the CDR3 is TGTGCCAGCTCGACGCAGGGTTACGAGCAGTACTTC. This sequence encodes CASSTQGYEQYF.

In the case of this clonotype: Little can be read into the size of this beta chain, an off-target read in a library designed for alpha chains. The chain has TRBV25-1 and TRBJ2-4, with 9 bases fitting TRBD2. Germline lookup yields CDR1 MGHDK and CDR2 SYGVNS. With 6 bases clipped from V and 6 bases from J, the junction kept 6 bases outside the gene matches. The CDR3 has 14 amino acids. CDR3 nucleotides: TGTGCCAGCAGCATTAGCGGGGGTAGAAACATTCAGTACTTC. Translated: CASSISGGRNIQYF.

Of note for this clonotype: This beta chain slipped into a library made for alpha chains as a stray read, so its size is not meaningful. The chain couples TRBV6-2 or TRBV6-3 to TRBJ1-1; D is possibly TRBD1 (6 bases). The CDR3 length is 13 residues. The V end lost 4 bases, the J end lost 0 bases, and 6 bases lay between the germline ends. CDR1 and CDR2 from the germline V gene are MNHEY and SVGEGT. CDR3: CASSWTVNTEAFF. DNA for the CDR3: TGTGCCAGCAGTTGGACAGTGAACACTGAAGCTTTCTTT.

By proportion, this clonotype is large. Since the library was made to target alpha chains, this beta chain is a stray read and its abundance is not meaningful. The chain couples TRBV12-3 or TRBV12-4 to TRBJ2-2, with 14 bases identical to TRBD2. The CDR3 contains 15 residues. Trimming removed 4 bases from V and 8 bases from J; junction bases left unmatched: 3. CDR3 DNA: TGTGCCAGCAGTTCCGGGACTAGCGGGAGTGGGGAGCTGTTTTTT. Residues: CASSSGTSGSGELFF.

On this clonotype itself: A library prepared for alpha chains yielded this beta chain as an off-target read; its size is of little meaning. The chain links TRBV3-1 to TRBJ2-2; tentative D call: TRBD1 (5 bases). Trimming took 3 bases from V and 6 from J, leaving 11 bases between them. The CDR3 length is 14 residues. From germline, CDR1 is LGHDT and CDR2 YNNKEL (reference sequence). The CDR3 loop is CASSHTPGSGELFF. CDR3 in DNA: TGTGCCAGCAGCCACACGCCAGGGTCCGGGGAGCTGTTTTTT.

For this clonotype: The library was designed around alpha chains, so this beta chain is a stray read whose abundance carries little weight. This sequence joins TRBV10-3 and TRBJ2-7; D is perhaps TRBD1 (6 bases). Germline CDR1 reads ENHRY; CDR2 reads SYGVKD. Trimming shortened V by 4 bases and J by 2 bases, and 12 bases separated the two germline ends. This CDR3 is built from 14 residues. Here the CDR3 reads CAISALQGPYEQYF. The CDR3 DNA is TGTGCCATCAGTGCCCTCCAGGGGCCCTACGAGCAGTACTTC.

By sample share, this clonotype is large. With the library built for alpha chains, this beta chain is off target and its frequency is not meaningful. This rearrangement joins TRBV4-3 to TRBJ2-2, with D possibly matching TRBD1 (6 bases). The CDR3 sequence is 16 residues long. Trimming removed 4 bases from V and 2 bases from J, with 14 bases in between. Per the germline V gene, CDR1 is LGHNA and CDR2 is YSLEER. The CDR3 sequence is CASSPGLGANTGELFF. The CDR3 DNA is TGCGCCAGCAGCCCCGGTTTGGGGGCCAACACCGGGGAGCTGTTTTTT.

About this clonotype: One end of the junction varies from germline; a read error may be responsible. Because the library targeted alpha chains, this beta chain is an off-target read whose size means little. The chain couples TRBV19 to TRBJ1-4; D perhaps matches TRBD1 (6 bases). CDR1 is LNHDA, CDR2 SQIVND, per germline (reference sequence). The CDR3 consists of 15 residues. CDR3 coding DNA: TGTGCCAGTAGTATCGCGACAGGTACTAGTGAAAAACTGTTTTTT. It codes for CASSIATGTSEKLFF.

This clonotype ranks as medium-sized. This beta chain is an unintended read in a library built for alpha chains; its size means little. The chain uses TRBV4-3 and TRBJ2-7, with TRBD1 identical over 12 bases. J lost 5 bases, V lost 4 bases, and 6 bases had no gene match. The germline V gene encodes CDR1 LGHNA and CDR2 YSLEER. CDR3 size: 15 residues. Here the CDR3 DNA reads TGCGCCAGCAGCCCCCGGGGACAGGGGGCCGACGAGCAGTACTTC. It encodes CASSPRGQGADEQYF.

A note on this clonotype: The size of this beta chain means little, since it is a stray read in a library made for alpha chains. This rearrangement joins TRBV5-1 to TRBJ2-2; TRBD2 aligns across 11 bases. Germline trimming cut 2 bases from V and 2 bases from J; bases unmatched to any gene: 2. The CDR3 consists of 16 residues. CDR1 and CDR2 (germline): SGHRS, YFSETQ. CDR3 sequence: CASSFGTSGNTGELFF. The CDR3 DNA reads TGCGCCAGCAGCTTCGGGACTAGCGGTAACACCGGGGAGCTGTTTTTT.

By frequency in the sample, this clonotype is large (0.1 to 1%). Since the library was made to target alpha chains, this beta chain is a stray read and its abundance is not meaningful. The rearrangement joins TRBV12-3 or TRBV12-4 to TRBJ2-1; D possibly corresponds to TRBD2 (5 bases). The CDR3 contains 15 residues. Trimming shortened V by 8 bases and J by 0 bases, and 14 bases separated the two germline ends. The chain's CDR3 is CASQSGPSSYNEQFF. For the CDR3, the DNA is TGTGCCAGCCAGAGCGGTCCTAGCTCCTACAATGAGCAGTTCTTC.

Comments on this clonotype: Because the library targeted alpha chains, this beta chain is an off-target read whose size means little. The J gene is TRBJ1-5, the V gene TRBV20-1; the D gene is possibly TRBD1 (5 bases). The CDR3 sequence is 13 residues long. V was pared by 3 bases and J by 6 bases, with 12 bases between. Germline CDR1 is DFQATT and CDR2 is SNEGSKA (reference sequence). The CDR3 sequence is CSASGGVSQPQHF. In DNA, the CDR3 is TGCAGTGCTAGCGGGGGGGTGAGTCAGCCCCAGCATTTT.

This clonotype was recorded many times. This beta chain is a stray sequence in a library constructed for alpha chains; its clone size is not meaningful. The V and J genes are TRBV3-1 and TRBJ2-7; TRBD2 aligns across 9 bases. CDR1 is LGHDT and CDR2 is YNNKEL in the germline V gene (reference sequence). The CDR3 runs 14 residues. The junction had 1 base not matched to a gene; V was cut back by 4 bases and J by 0 bases. CDR3 sequence (DNA): TGTGCCAGCAGCCGGACTAGCGCCTCCTACGAGCAGTACTTC. Protein: CASSRTSASYEQYF.

By share, this clonotype ranks as medium-sized (0.01 to 0.1%). Since the library was made to target alpha chains, this beta chain is a stray read and its abundance is not meaningful. This chain connects TRBV7-2 to TRBJ2-5; D is ambiguous. This CDR3 is built from 15 residues. Trimming stripped 4 bases from V and 1 base from J, with 13 bases between. The germline gives CDR1 SGHTA, CDR2 FQGNSA. This chain's CDR3 is CASSSYPGGQETQYF. The CDR3 bases are TGTGCCAGCAGCTCGTACCCGGGCGGCCAAGAGACCCAGTACTTC.

For this clonotype: The library was built for alpha chains, so this beta chain is an off-target read and its size means little. The chain is built from TRBV6-5 and TRBJ2-5; 7 bases match TRBD2. The junction had 10 bases not matched to a gene; V was cut back by 7 bases and J by 2 bases. The CDR3 length is 15 residues. From germline, CDR1 is MNHEY and CDR2 SVGAGI. The CDR3 nucleotides are TGTGCCAGCACCGCCGCCGGGACTACTCAAGAGACCCAGTACTTC. This codes for CASTAAGTTQETQYF.

This clonotype is judged hyperexpanded. This beta chain is a stray sequence in a library constructed for alpha chains; its clone size is not meaningful. The chain links TRBV10-3 to TRBJ2-2; TRBD2 might be the D (5 bases). Germline CDR1 is ENHRY and CDR2 is SYGVKD. The CDR3 consists of 15 residues. Trimming left V 4 bases short and J 4 bases short, with 13 bases between. CDR3: CAISAERTFTGELFF. The CDR3 DNA sequence: TGTGCCATCAGTGCGGAGCGGACCTTCACCGGGGAGCTGTTTTTT.

This clonotype appeared once. Since it is a stray read in a library aimed at alpha chains, this beta chain has a size that is not meaningful. The genes are TRBV12-3 or TRBV12-4 and TRBJ2-3; D call uncertain. This CDR3 region has 15 residues. The V gene lost 5 bases and the J gene lost 4 bases, with 16 bases spanning the gap. The CDR3: CASSPQTGPSDTQYF. Written as DNA, the CDR3 is TGTGCCAGCAGTCCCCAGACGGGCCCCTCAGATACGCAGTATTTT.

By proportion, this clonotype is medium-sized. As an off-target read in a library built for alpha chains, this beta chain has a frequency of little significance. The V call is TRBV20-1, the J call TRBJ2-1, with a weak D call TRBD1 (6 bases). The CDR3 has 14 amino acids. V was clipped by 6 bases and J by 0 bases, with 12 bases between them. The V gene's germline CDR1 is DFQATT and CDR2 SNEGSKA (reference sequence). The CDR3 loop reads CSATGTYSYNEQFF. In nucleotides, the CDR3 is TGCAGTGCGACCGGGACATACTCCTACAATGAGCAGTTCTTC.

This clonotype occurred a few times. Since the library was made to target alpha chains, this beta chain is a stray read and its abundance is not meaningful. The V and J genes are TRBV19 and TRBJ1-5, with D hard to call. The CDR3 is 12 residues long. CDR1 and CDR2 from the germline V gene are LNHDA and SQIVND (reference sequence). The ends were cut back, 3 bases at V and 4 bases at J, with 4 bases in the middle. CDR3 in DNA: TGTGCCAGTAGTATCCAAAATCAGCCCCAGCATTTT. Protein sequence: CASSIQNQPQHF.

Sample share makes this clonotype large. The size of this beta chain means little, since it is a stray read in a library made for alpha chains. The rearrangement links TRBV3-1 to TRBJ2-7; no definite D call. The germline V and J ends were trimmed by 0 bases and 2 bases, with 5 bases remaining between them. The CDR3 is 13 amino acids. CDR1 and CDR2 from the germline V gene are LGHDT and YNNKEL (reference sequence). The CDR3 DNA follows: TGTGCCAGCAGCCAAGAGGCGGCCTACGAGCAGTACTTC. Translated: CASSQEAAYEQYF.

By frequency in the sample, this clonotype is large. This beta chain came through as a stray read in a library set up for alpha chains, and its size says little. The chain joins TRBV5-1 to TRBJ2-5; the D gene is possibly TRBD1 (6 bases). The V end was cut by 2 bases, the J end by 7 bases, with 12 bases between. This CDR3 contains 13 residues. From germline, CDR1 is SGHRS and CDR2 YFSETQ. The CDR3 sequence is CASSFGQSRTQYF. The CDR3 DNA is TGCGCCAGCAGCTTCGGACAGTCACGGACCCAGTACTTC.